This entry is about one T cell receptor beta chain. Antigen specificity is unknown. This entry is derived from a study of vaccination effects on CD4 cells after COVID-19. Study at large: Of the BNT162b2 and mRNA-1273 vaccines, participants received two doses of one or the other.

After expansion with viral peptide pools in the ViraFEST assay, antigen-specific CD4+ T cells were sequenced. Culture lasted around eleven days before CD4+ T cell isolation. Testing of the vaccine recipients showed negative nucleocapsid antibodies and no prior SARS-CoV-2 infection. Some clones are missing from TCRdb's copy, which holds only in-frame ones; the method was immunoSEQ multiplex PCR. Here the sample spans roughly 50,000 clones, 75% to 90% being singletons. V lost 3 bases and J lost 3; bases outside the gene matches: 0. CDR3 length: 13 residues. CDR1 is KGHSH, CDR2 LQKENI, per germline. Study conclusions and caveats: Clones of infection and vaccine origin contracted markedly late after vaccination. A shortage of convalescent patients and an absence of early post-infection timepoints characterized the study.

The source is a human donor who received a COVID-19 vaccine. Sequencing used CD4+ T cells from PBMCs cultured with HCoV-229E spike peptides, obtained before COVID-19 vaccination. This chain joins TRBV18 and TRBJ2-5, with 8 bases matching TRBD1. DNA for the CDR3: TGTGCCAGCTCACCGGGACAGGAAGAGACCCAGTACTTC. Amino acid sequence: CASSPGQEETQYF. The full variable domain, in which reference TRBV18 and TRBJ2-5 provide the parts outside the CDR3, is NAGVMQNPRHLVRRRGQEARLRCSPMKGHSHVYWYRQLPEEGLKFMVYLQKENIIDESGMPKERFSAEFPKEGPSILRIQQVVRGDSAAYFCASSPGQEETQYFGPGTRLLVL.